This T cell receptor beta chain was profiled in a study of T cells in Graves' hyperthyroidism and ophthalmopathy. Findings of the study overall: Onset of ophthalmopathy came a median 6.5 months after the model predicted it. The authors' 13 V-J model separated ophthalmopathy from stable hyperthyroidism.

With 7 bases clipped from V and 7 bases from J, the junction kept 12 bases outside the gene matches. Germline lookup yields CDR1 SQVTM and CDR2 ANQGSEA. This CDR3 comprises 15 residues. Absence of ophthalmopathy progression within 18 months defined stable Graves' hyperthyroidism. Clinical symptoms, serum thyroxine, TRAb, thyroid ultrasound and orbital computed tomography established diagnosis. This clonotype was counted between two and nine times. Its cognate antigen is unknown. Researchers took RNA transcripts and amplified the TCR beta CDR3 regions from them. First-round RT-PCR with HTBI primers amplified the TCR CDR3 region. TCRdb reanalysed the multiplex PCR reads using MiXCR and keeps one entry per CDR3 protein. The table lists about 200,000 distinct CDR3 sequences, 15% to 20% of them singletons.

Source material: blood. This TCR was sampled from a middle-aged man with Graves' hyperthyroidism. This chain links TRBV29-1 with TRBJ1-4; the match to TRBD1 covers 10 bases. The CDR3: CSADNRDRGSEKLFF. Here the CDR3 DNA reads TGCAGCGCCGACAACCGGGACAGGGGTTCTGAAAAACTGTTTTTT.